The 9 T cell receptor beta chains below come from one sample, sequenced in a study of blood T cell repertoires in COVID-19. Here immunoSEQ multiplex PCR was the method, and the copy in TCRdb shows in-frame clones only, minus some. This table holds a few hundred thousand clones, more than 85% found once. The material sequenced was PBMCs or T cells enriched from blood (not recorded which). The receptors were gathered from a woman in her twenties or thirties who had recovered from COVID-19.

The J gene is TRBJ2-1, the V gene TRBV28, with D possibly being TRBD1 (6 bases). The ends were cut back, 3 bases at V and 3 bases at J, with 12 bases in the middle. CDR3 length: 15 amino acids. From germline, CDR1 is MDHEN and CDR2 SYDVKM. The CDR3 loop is CASSLDSPRYNEQFF. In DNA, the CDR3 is TGTGCCAGCAGTTTGGACAGTCCACGCTACAATGAGCAGTTCTTC. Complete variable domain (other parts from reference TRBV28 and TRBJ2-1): DVKVTQSSRYLVKRTGEKVFLECVQDMDHENMFWYRQDPGLGLRLIYFSYDVKMKEKGDIPEGYSVSREKKERFSLILESASTNQTSMYLCASSLDSPRYNEQFFGPGTRLTVL.

The CDR3 nucleotides read TGTGCCAGCTCACCCTCCCCACGCCGGGACAGGGGATGGGGCTACACCTTC. It yields the protein CASSPSPRRDRGWGYTF. The chain couples TRBV18 to TRBJ1-2; TRBD1 matches at 10 bases. V lost 3 bases and J lost 8; bases outside the gene matches: 15. The CDR3 has 17 amino acids. Germline CDR1 is KGHSH and CDR2 is LQKENI.

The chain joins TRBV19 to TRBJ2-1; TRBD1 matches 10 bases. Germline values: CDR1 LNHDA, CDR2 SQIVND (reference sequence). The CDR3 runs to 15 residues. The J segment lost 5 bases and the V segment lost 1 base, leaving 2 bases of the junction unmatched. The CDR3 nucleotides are TGTGCCAGTAGTATAGGGGACAGGGGTCACAATGAGCAGTTCTTC. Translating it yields CASSIGDRGHNEQFF.

The CDR3 region is CASSLERYTDTQYF. CDR3 nucleotides: TGCGCCAGCAGCTTGGAGCGGTACACAGATACGCAGTATTTT. The gene calls are TRBV5-1 and TRBJ2-3, with a tentative D call TRBD2 (5 bases). The germline V and J ends were trimmed by 0 bases and 2 bases, with 7 bases remaining between them. There are 14 residues in the CDR3. Germline CDR1 reads SGHRS; CDR2 reads YFSETQ.

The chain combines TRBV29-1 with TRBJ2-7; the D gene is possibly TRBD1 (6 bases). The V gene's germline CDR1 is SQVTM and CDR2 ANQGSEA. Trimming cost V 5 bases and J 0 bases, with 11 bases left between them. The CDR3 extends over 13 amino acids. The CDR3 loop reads CSVRGWGSYEQYF. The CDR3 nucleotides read TGCAGCGTTAGGGGGTGGGGCTCCTACGAGCAGTACTTC.

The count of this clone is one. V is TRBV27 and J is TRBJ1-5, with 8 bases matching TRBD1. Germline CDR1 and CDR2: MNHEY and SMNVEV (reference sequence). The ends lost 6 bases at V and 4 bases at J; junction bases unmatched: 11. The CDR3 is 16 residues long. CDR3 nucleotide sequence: TGTGCCAGCAGATACTCCGGGACAGGCCATAATCAGCCCCAGCATTTT. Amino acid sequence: CASRYSGTGHNQPQHF.

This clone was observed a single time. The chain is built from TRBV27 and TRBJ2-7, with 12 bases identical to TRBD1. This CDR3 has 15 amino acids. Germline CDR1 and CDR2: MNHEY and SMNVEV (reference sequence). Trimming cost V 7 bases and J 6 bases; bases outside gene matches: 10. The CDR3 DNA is TGTGCCAGCATGGGGTGGGGGACAGGGGGCGCCGAGCAGTACTTC. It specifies CASMGWGTGGAEQYF.

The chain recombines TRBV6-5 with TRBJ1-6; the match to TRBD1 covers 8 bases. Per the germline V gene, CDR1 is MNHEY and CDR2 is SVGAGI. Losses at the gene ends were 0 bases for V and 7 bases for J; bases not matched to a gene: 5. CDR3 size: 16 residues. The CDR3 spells CASSYSRTGLNSPLHF. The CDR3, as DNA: TGTGCCAGCAGTTACTCCCGGACAGGGCTAAATTCACCCCTCCACTTT.

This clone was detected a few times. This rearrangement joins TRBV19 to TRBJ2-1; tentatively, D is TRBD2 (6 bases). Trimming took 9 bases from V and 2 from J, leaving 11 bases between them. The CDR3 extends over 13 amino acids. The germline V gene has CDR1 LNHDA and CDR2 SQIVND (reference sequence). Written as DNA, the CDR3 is TGTGCCAGCGGGGGACTCACCTACAATGAGCAGTTCTTC. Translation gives CASGGLTYNEQFF.